These T cell receptor beta chains were read from a single sample in a study of somatic mutations in cytotoxic T cells in rheumatoid arthritis. Libraries were prepared by immunoSEQ multiplex PCR; TCRdb keeps only in-frame clonotypes and omits some of them. Altogether 35,000 to 40,000 clones are present, under 90% being singletons, with the ten largest covering about 3.4%. The source material was CD8+ T cells sorted from blood. These receptors were collected from a man in his forties or fifties in good health. Both conserved end residues are part of each CDR3. The D gene is left open where the match is weak. For some rows the clone size is stated as once, few or many, or as a class when expanded; others skip it.

D gene	clone size	V gene	J gene	CDR3 DNA	CDR3 protein
TRBD1	once	TRBV30	TRBJ1-5	TGTGCCTGGAGTCTCGGACAGGGCGGACAGCCCCAGCATTTT	CAWSLGQGGQPQHF
.	.	TRBV7-2	TRBJ1-5	TGTGCCAGCAGCTTATCGTCTATAAACAATCAGCCCCAGCATTTT	CASSLSSINNQPQHF
TRBD1	.	TRBV9	TRBJ1-2	TGTGCCAGCAGCGAGATACAGGGGGCGGGTGGCTACACCTTC	CASSEIQGAGGYTF
.	.	TRBV7-3	TRBJ2-3	TGTGCCAGCAGCTTAAAGGGGGTGAAGGTCACAGATACGCAGTATTTT	CASSLKGVKVTDTQYF
.	.	TRBV27	TRBJ2-7	TGTGCCAGCAGTTTGGGGGTAGCCTACGAGCAGTACTTC	CASSLGVAYEQYF
TRBD2	.	TRBV9	TRBJ2-5	TGTGCCAGCAGTAGCGGGAGCTGGGAGACCCAGTACTTC	CASSSGSWETQYF
.	.	TRBV13	TRBJ1-2	TGTGCCAGCAGCTTAGGCCCTAATGACTACACCTTC	CASSLGPNDYTF
TRBD1	.	TRBV27	TRBJ2-7	TGTGCCAGCAGTTTTGGGGCAGGGGGATACGAGCAGTACTTC	CASSFGAGGYEQYF
TRBD1	.	TRBV9	TRBJ2-7	TGTGCCAGCAGCGTAGAGGCAGGGGGTAACGAGCAGTACTTC	CASSVEAGGNEQYF
.	.	TRBV19	TRBJ2-7	TGTGCCAGTAGTCTTGGCACAGGCGGGTACGAGCAGTACTTC	CASSLGTGGYEQYF
TRBD1	once	TRBV6-4	TRBJ2-3	TGTGCCAGCAGTGACTCTTCAGGGGGCGCCGGCGCAGATACGCAGTATTTT	CASSDSSGGAGADTQYF
TRBD2	.	TRBV5-6	TRBJ2-5	TGTGCCAGCAGCTTGGGACTAGCAGTACAAGAGACCCAGTACTTC	CASSLGLAVQETQYF
.	once	TRBV6-1	TRBJ2-5	TGTGCCAGCAGTGAAGCGGGAACCCCTCAGACCCAGTACTTC	CASSEAGTPQTQYF
.	.	TRBV28	TRBJ2-1	TGTGCCAGCAGTTCCCTAGGTGAGCAGTTCTTC	CASSSLGEQFF
TRBD2	.	TRBV29-1	TRBJ2-1	TGCAGCGTTGAAGGGTGGGAGGGACTAGCTGTGTACAATGAGCAGTTCTTC	CSVEGWEGLAVYNEQFF
TRBD2	.	TRBV28	TRBJ2-7	TGTGCCAGCACCCACGGGGGGGAGGCGACCCACGAGCAGTACTTC	CASTHGGEATHEQYF
TRBD2	.	TRBV11-3	TRBJ2-3	TGTGCCAGCAGCTTACAAACTAGCGGGAGTTGGACAGATACGCAGTATTTT	CASSLQTSGSWTDTQYF
TRBD1	.	TRBV27	TRBJ1-5	TGTGCCAGCAGTTTAGGAGGGGGCCATCAGCCCCAGCATTTT	CASSLGGGHQPQHF
.	once	TRBV7-9	TRBJ2-5	TGTGCCAGCAGCCGGCTGGACAGTTCGCGTGAGGAGACCCAGTACTTC	CASSRLDSSREETQYF
.	few	TRBV19	TRBJ2-5	TGTGCCAGTAGTAGGGGGGGCCAGGAGACCCAGTACTTC	CASSRGGQETQYF
.	.	TRBV27	TRBJ1-2	TGTGCCAGCAGTACCCTTTTTAGGACGGCTAACTATGGCTACACCTTC	CASSTLFRTANYGYTF
TRBD2	.	TRBV15	TRBJ2-5	TGTGCCACCAGCCCGGGACTAAACCAAGAGACCCAGTACTTC	CATSPGLNQETQYF
.	.	TRBV11-2	TRBJ2-1	TGTGCCAGCAGCTTAGGTTCGAATGAGCAGTTCTTC	CASSLGSNEQFF
TRBD1	.	TRBV6-5	TRBJ2-5	TGTGCCAGCAGTTACTCACTGACAGGGTTCCAAGAGACCCAGTACTTC	CASSYSLTGFQETQYF
TRBD2	.	TRBV4-3	TRBJ2-3	TGCGCCAGCAGCCAAGATCGTTTCGGGACTATAAGTAGCACAGATACGCAGTATTTT	CASSQDRFGTISSTDTQYF
.	.	TRBV10-3	TRBJ2-5	TGTGCCATCAGTGAGTCGGGTTTCAGGAGGTACCAAGAGACCCAGTACTTC	CAISESGFRRYQETQYF